Sequencing of this T cell receptor beta chain was carried out in a study of T-cell reconstitution after alpha-beta-depleted transplantation in children. Unique molecular identifiers featured in how the TCRbeta library was prepared. TCRdb used MiXCR to reprocess the PCR reads, holding one entry per CDR3 protein. Of tens of thousands of distinct CDR3 sequences in the sample, about 16% were seen once. Germline V gene sequence: CDR1 KGHDR, CDR2 SFDVKD. This CDR3 is built from 17 residues. Trimming took 3 bases from V and 5 from J; bases not matched to a gene: 7. The source was PBMCs, mostly from graft donor cells, collected 180 days after TCRalphabeta/CD19-depleted stem cell transplant. The rearrangement joins TRBV24-1 to TRBJ2-3, with 13 bases that match TRBD2. The sequence was obtained from a male patient aged 2 to 10 who had a stem cell transplant for acute lymphoblastic leukemia, so the T cells may come from the graft donor. The CDR3 DNA reads TGTGCCACCAGTGATCCCTTCGGACTAGCGGGGGAAGATACGCAGTATTTT. Amino acids: CATSDPFGLAGEDTQYF.